This TCR beta chain was observed in a study of immune evolution from preneoplasia to lung adenocarcinoma. The wider study: HLA loss of heterozygosity: about 7% AIS, around 16% MIA, roughly 35% ADC, none AAH.

Details on this clone: Antigen unknown.

Study results and limitations: Clonality was highest in normal lung, lower in later-stage lesions apparently.

Patients had resection in Japan or China between 2014 and 2017. Using immunoSEQ multiplex PCR, the repertoire was profiled, and TCRdb retains in-frame clones only, with some absent. The top ten hold 6.6% of the sample, which has about 8,600 clones, over 65% seen once. V lost 3 bases, J lost 11 bases, and 13 bases lay in between. There are 13 residues in the CDR3. From germline, CDR1 is MNHEY and CDR2 SMNVEV (reference sequence). Sequencing was performed on FFPE lung adenocarcinoma in situ tissue. The gene calls are TRBV27 and TRBJ2-2; unclear D gene. The TCR comes from a person in their sixties or seventies with lung adenocarcinoma. The CDR3 DNA is TGTGCCAGCAGTTTCAGCGTGGGCGGTGAGCTGTTTTTT. Translation: CASSFSVGGELFF.